The 14 T cell receptor beta chains below come from one sample, sequenced in a study of cytomegalovirus exposure and HLA in healthy donors. Primers for the PCR totalled 60 Vbeta and 13 Jbeta. This table comes from immunoSEQ multiplex PCR, and its TCRdb copy is limited to in-frame clones, with some not included. The data hold around 100,000 clones, with roughly 80% observed a single time. Input material: PBMCs. The receptors derive from a young man in good health and CMV-seropositive.

Here the CDR3 reads CASSYLGGKETQYF. In DNA form, the CDR3 reads TGTGCCAGCAGCTATTTGGGGGGGAAAGAGACCCAGTACTTC. The chain combines TRBV5-4 with TRBJ2-5; 7 bases agree with TRBD2. Germline assignment: CDR1 SGHNT and CDR2 YYREEE (reference sequence). The CDR3 sequence is 14 residues long. V trimming: 3 bases; J trimming: 3 bases; junction bases outside the gene matches: 5.

V usage is TRBV6-5 and J usage is TRBJ2-5; 8 bases match TRBD2. This CDR3 spans 15 amino acids. Germline V lookup: CDR1 MNHEY, CDR2 SVGAGI. The V and J ends lost 3 bases and 5 bases, in that order; junction bases with no gene match: 8. CDR3 nucleotides: TGTGCCAGCAGTTATTTGGGACTAGATCGGGAGACCCAGTACTTC. It codes for CASSYLGLDRETQYF.

For this clone: A junction boundary mismatches the germline segment, possibly from a read error. The chain employs TRBV29-1 and TRBJ2-1, with D possibly matching TRBD2 (5 bases). The CDR3 sequence is 8 residues long. In germline, CDR1 is SQVTM, CDR2 ANQGSEA. The chain's CDR3 is CSVDLGIF. For the CDR3, the DNA is TGCAGCGTGGACTTAGGGATCTTC.

Turning to this clone: Other DNA sequences from this sample encode an identical CDR3 as well. The chain recombines TRBV28 with TRBJ2-1; D perhaps matches TRBD1 (6 bases). CDR1 is MDHEN, CDR2 SYDVKM, per germline. The CDR3 loop spans 14 amino acids. Trimming shortened V by 5 bases and J by 0 bases, and 8 bases separated the two germline ends. The CDR3 reads CASSLGGSYNEQFF. In DNA, the CDR3 is TGTGCCAGCAGTCTAGGGGGCTCCTACAATGAGCAGTTCTTC.

J is TRBJ1-2 and V is TRBV10-2; maybe TRBD1 (5 bases). Germline V gives CDR1 WSHSY, CDR2 SAAADI. Trimming left V 8 bases short and J 3 bases short, with 13 bases between. This CDR3 has 13 amino acids. Here the CDR3 reads CASSPWGDYGYTF. CDR3 bases: TGCGCCAGCTCTCCCTGGGGGGACTATGGCTACACCTTC.

This clone appeared a single time. The chain employs TRBV23-1 and TRBJ1-1, with D perhaps matching TRBD1 (6 bases). TRBV23-1 is an ORF, and what it does is uncertain. V was pared by 4 bases and J by 1 base, with 16 bases between. This CDR3 is built from 16 residues. The CDR3 DNA is TGCGCCAGCAGTCGATGGACCAGGGGTAAGAACACTGAAGCTTTCTTT. As protein: CASSRWTRGKNTEAFF.

A few counts support this clone. The chain is built from TRBV7-2 and TRBJ2-7; TRBD1 matches at 7 bases. This CDR3 has 14 amino acids. V lost 5 bases, J lost 3 bases, and 7 bases stayed unmatched. Germline V lookup: CDR1 SGHTA, CDR2 FQGNSA. Here the CDR3 DNA reads TGTGCCAGCAGCCCGGGGACAGCTTTCTACGAGCAGTACTTC. Its protein is CASSPGTAFYEQYF.

V gene TRBV14 combines with J gene TRBJ2-1; no firm D call. Germline CDR1 SGHDN, CDR2 FVKESK. This CDR3 has 14 residues. V was shortened by 1 base and J by 7 bases, with 11 bases between the two germline ends. The CDR3 DNA reads as TGTGCCAGCAGCCAAGGTAGATGGTGGAATGAGCAGTTCTTC. This translates into CASSQGRWWNEQFF.

V and J are TRBV29-1 and TRBJ1-6, with TRBD1 identical over 7 bases. Germline V gene sequence: CDR1 SQVTM, CDR2 ANQGSEA. V was pared by 4 bases and J by 4 bases, with 1 base of the junction left unmatched. This CDR3 spans 13 amino acids. The CDR3 loop is CSVATGYNSPLHF. CDR3 nucleotides: TGCAGCGTTGCGACAGGGTATAATTCACCCCTCCACTTT.

This clone was recorded a few times. This sequence joins TRBV28 and TRBJ2-4, with D possibly TRBD1 on 5 matching bases. Trimming took 4 bases from V and 0 from J, leaving 13 bases between them. Germline CDR1 reads MDHEN; CDR2 reads SYDVKM. This CDR3 spans 16 amino acids. The CDR3 coding sequence is TGTGCCAGCAGTTCACTACGACAGTTAGCCAAAAACATTCAGTACTTC. This encodes CASSSLRQLAKNIQYF.

The chain joins TRBV28 to TRBJ2-2; 11 bases fit TRBD1. The V gene's germline CDR1 is MDHEN and CDR2 SYDVKM. The CDR3 is 17 amino acids. Germline trimming cut 2 bases from V and 3 bases from J; bases unmatched to any gene: 5. The CDR3 protein is CASSLRTGGADTGELFF. In DNA form, the CDR3 reads TGTGCCAGCAGTTTAAGGACAGGGGGCGCGGACACCGGGGAGCTGTTTTTT.

The gene calls are TRBV5-1 and TRBJ2-7; 9 bases are shared with TRBD2. CDR1 and CDR2 (germline): SGHRS, YFSETQ. The CDR3 length is 17 residues. With 6 bases clipped from V and 2 bases from J, the junction kept 15 bases outside the gene matches. This chain's CDR3 is CASTRGDGLAGPYEQYV. CDR3 in DNA: TGCGCCAGCACCCGCGGAGATGGGCTAGCGGGACCCTACGAGCAGTACGTC.

CDR3 region: CASSQGFRLGETQYF. In DNA, the CDR3 is TGTGCCAGCAGCCAGGGATTTCGACTGGGGGAGACCCAGTACTTC. The genes are TRBV6-5 and TRBJ2-5; D is possibly TRBD1 (5 bases). CDR1 is MNHEY, CDR2 SVGAGI, per germline. The CDR3 sequence is 15 residues long. The V and J ends lost 6 bases and 5 bases respectively, with 19 bases between them.

This chain connects TRBV7-9 to TRBJ1-2, with TRBD1 identical over 9 bases. CDR1 SEHNR and CDR2 FQNEAQ come from the germline V gene (reference sequence). This CDR3 has 16 amino acids. The J segment lost 4 bases and the V segment lost 3 bases, leaving 9 bases of the junction unmatched. The CDR3 bases are TGTGCCAGCAGCTTGAACAGGGGGCGTTTCTCCTATGGCTACACCTTC. It specifies CASSLNRGRFSYGYTF. Complete variable domain (other parts from reference TRBV7-9 and TRBJ1-2): DTGVSQNPRHKITKRGQNVTFRCDPISEHNRLYWYRQTLGQGPEFLTYFQNEAQLEKSRLLSDRFSAERPKGSFSTLEIQRTEQGDSAMYLCASSLNRGRFSYGYTFGSGTRLTVV.